This T cell receptor beta chain appears in the sequencing data of a study of T cell repertoires in cytomegalovirus infection. Looking at the study overall: Based on public TCR beta signatures, there were indications of CMV infection and of a matching HLA type. Study-wide results and limits: The ex vivo response was dominated by HLA-C-restricted CMV-specific TCR beta clonotypes.

Points on this clonotype: Its antigen is not known.

Losses at the gene ends were 6 bases for V and 3 bases for J; bases not matched to a gene: 2. The germline V gene has CDR1 MDHEN and CDR2 SYDVKM. The length of the CDR3 is 13 residues. TCRdb used MiXCR to reprocess the reads, holding one entry per CDR3 protein. The profile shows roughly 350,000 distinct CDR3 sequences, 34% of them singletons. Here the sequenced sample was cultured PBMCs, taken from culture after CMV antigen stimulation. V usage is TRBV28 and J usage is TRBJ1-2, with TRBD1 matching 9 bases. The sequence derives from a human donor in good health (CMV status not recorded). Some clones in this sample may be carry-over from other donors' samples. The CDR3 region is CASRTGGDYGYTF. The CDR3 DNA sequence: TGTGCCAGCAGAACAGGGGGCGACTATGGCTACACCTTC.